This T cell receptor beta chain was observed in a study of T-cell memory formation after mild COVID-19. Findings and caveats of the study: CD4+ contracting clones were mainly CM and EM; CD8+ ones, EMRA.

The CDR3 is made up of 16 amino acids. Trimming removed 5 bases from V and 5 bases from J, with 19 bases in between. Germline loops: CDR1 MGHRA, CDR2 YSYEKL. TCRdb independently ran MiXCR on the 5' RACE reads; one entry per CDR3 protein. The sample lists under 300,000 distinct CDR3 sequences; less than 20% were seen once. About this clonotype itself: The antigen is unknown.

This clonotype was obtained from a man aged 18 to 30 who had mild COVID-19 (a few samples of this study predate the infection). Cell type and time point are not known. The chain is built from TRBV4-1 and TRBJ1-5, with D tentatively TRBD1 (6 bases). Input material: PBMCs or a T cell subset sorted from them (not recorded which). The CDR3 reads CASSLRQVMGYQPQHF. The CDR3 DNA is TGCGCCAGCAGCTTACGACAGGTCATGGGGTATCAGCCCCAGCATTTT.